These T cell receptor beta chains were read from a single sample in a study of graft-versus-host responses after intestinal transplantation. TCRdb's table, derived via immunoSEQ multiplex PCR, lists solely in-frame clones and lacks some. The top ten clones hold about 0.18% of a sample with some 140,000 clones, around 90% of them seen once. These receptors' targets are unknown. Sequenced here: unstimulated CD4+ T cells sorted from spleen or lymph node cells, sampled before intestinal transplant. The receptors derive from a human donor who received an intestinal transplant. CDR3s include the opening cysteine and the closing phenylalanine or tryptophan. D genes are given only for firm matches. Some rows have no size entry. The others give once, few or many, or a class for an expanded clone.

V gene: TRBV5-4; clone size: .; D gene: .; J gene: TRBJ2-5; CDR3 protein: CASSLALRDLLYF; CDR3 DNA: TGTGCCAGCAGCTTGGCCCTCCGGGACCTTTTGTACTTC
V gene: TRBV18; clone size: .; D gene: .; J gene: TRBJ2-7; CDR3 protein: CASSPPTYEQYF; CDR3 DNA: TGTGCCAGCTCACCGCCGACCTACGAGCAGTACTTC
V gene: TRBV28; clone size: .; D gene: TRBD2; J gene: TRBJ2-7; CDR3 protein: CASSLSPTGGGPYEQYF; CDR3 DNA: TGTGCCAGCAGTTTATCCCCTACGGGGGGAGGTCCCTACGAGCAGTACTTC
V gene: TRBV5-5; clone size: .; D gene: .; J gene: TRBJ2-1; CDR3 protein: CASSPYNEQFF; CDR3 DNA: TGTGCCAGCAGTCCCTACAATGAGCAGTTCTTC
V gene: TRBV28; clone size: .; D gene: TRBD2; J gene: TRBJ2-3; CDR3 protein: CASSVGTRGTDTQYF; CDR3 DNA: TGTGCCAGCAGCGTGGGGACTAGAGGTACAGATACGCAGTATTTT
V gene: TRBV7-2; clone size: .; D gene: .; J gene: TRBJ1-2; CDR3 protein: CASSLIRDSNYGYTF; CDR3 DNA: TGTGCCAGCAGCTTAATCCGGGATAGTAATTATGGCTACACCTTC
V gene: TRBV29-1; clone size: .; D gene: .; J gene: TRBJ1-1; CDR3 protein: CSVQGSFNTEAFF; CDR3 DNA: TGCAGCGTCCAAGGTTCTTTTAACACTGAAGCTTTCTTT
V gene: TRBV7-9; clone size: .; D gene: .; J gene: TRBJ2-7; CDR3 protein: CASSLTGPSGEQYF; CDR3 DNA: TGTGCCAGCAGCTTAACAGGGCCGTCAGGCGAGCAGTACTTC
V gene: TRBV15; clone size: few; D gene: .; J gene: TRBJ1-4; CDR3 protein: CATSPRTLDGEKLFF; CDR3 DNA: TGTGCCACCAGCCCCCGGACACTGGATGGTGAAAAACTGTTTTTT
V gene: TRBV4-1; clone size: .; D gene: .; J gene: TRBJ2-7; CDR3 protein: CASSQEAGGDYEQYF; CDR3 DNA: TGCGCCAGCAGCCAAGAGGCCGGAGGGGACTACGAGCAGTACTTC
V gene: TRBV10-3; clone size: .; D gene: .; J gene: TRBJ1-2; CDR3 protein: CAISGPGSLSGYTF; CDR3 DNA: TGTGCCATCAGTGGGCCCGGCTCGCTGAGTGGCTACACCTTC